What follows are 2 T cell receptor beta chains derived from one specimen sequenced in a study of T cell responses to AZD1222 COVID-19 vaccine. The repertoire was sequenced with immunoSEQ multiplex PCR; TCRdb's copy has only in-frame clones and lacks some. The table records 89,000 or so clones, approximately 88% of them present only once. The source material was peripheral blood, sampled on day 0 of AZD1222 vaccination. These receptor sequences come from an adult in good health.

This chain joins TRBV14 and TRBJ2-7, with a tentative D call TRBD1 (5 bases). From germline, CDR1 is SGHDN and CDR2 FVKESK. Trimming shortened V by 4 bases and J by 2 bases, and 15 bases separated the two germline ends. CDR3 size: 15 residues. The CDR3 coding sequence is TGTGCCAGCAGCCTTTTAACAGGACATACCTACGAGCAGTACTTC. Amino acids: CASSLLTGHTYEQYF. Looking up the rest from reference TRBV14 and TRBJ2-7 gives the full variable domain: EAGVTQFPSHSVIEKGQTVTLRCDPISGHDNLYWYRRVMGKEIKFLLHFVKESKQDESGMPNNRFLAERTGGTYSTLKVQPAELEDSGVYFCASSLLTGHTYEQYFGPGTRLTVT.

The rearrangement joins TRBV18 to TRBJ1-6; D gene uncertain. The CDR3 runs 12 residues. With 6 bases removed from V and 7 bases from J, the gap between germline ends came to 7 bases. The V gene's germline CDR1 is KGHSH and CDR2 LQKENI. CDR3 in amino acids: CASSERNSPLHF. DNA for the CDR3: TGTGCCAGCTCGGAGAGAAATTCACCCCTCCACTTT.